This TCR beta chain was identified in a study of human versus mouse CDR3 diversity and MHC coevolution. V shed 2 bases and J shed 13 bases, with 16 bases lying between them. CDR1 KGHSH and CDR2 LQKENI come from the germline V gene. This CDR3 spans 13 amino acids. For this clone: Its target is not known.

Assay: immunoSEQ multiplex PCR; the TCRdb copy retains only in-frame clones and omits some. The profile shows 86,000 or so clones, roughly 93% of them singletons. General observations from the study: By iCHAO1, human TCR beta clonotypes numbered approximately 1.5 million, the most.

The material sequenced was naive CD4+ T cells from blood. Sample subset: CD45RO-negative CD62L-positive naive CD4 T cells. The J gene is TRBJ2-3, the V gene TRBV18; D possibly corresponds to TRBD1 (6 bases). The receptor's source is a person between 25 and 70 years old in good health. The DNA of the CDR3 is TGTGCCAGCTCACCAGGGGACACTCCCGTGGAGTATTTT. Protein product: CASSPGDTPVEYF.